Presented here are 9 T cell receptor beta chains from one specimen sequenced in a study of T cell repertoires in cytomegalovirus infection. MiXCR, applied by TCRdb to the reads, yields one record per CDR3 protein. The sample includes 490,000 or so distinct CDR3 sequences, approximately 10% of them seen just once. Sequenced material: PBMCs. Receptors were obtained from a human donor in good health (CMV status not recorded). Some clones in this sample may be carry-over from other donors' samples.

V is TRBV20-1 and J is TRBJ1-1; D gene ambiguous. The CDR3 loop spans 12 amino acids. The germline V and J ends were trimmed by 5 bases and 7 bases, with 14 bases remaining between them. CDR1 is DFQATT, CDR2 SNEGSKA, per germline (reference sequence). The chain's CDR3 is CSAARAQLEAFF. For the CDR3, the DNA is TGCAGTGCTGCCAGAGCCCAACTTGAAGCTTTCTTT.

This clonotype was seen repeatedly, ten times or more. V usage is TRBV5-6 and J usage is TRBJ2-2; D gene ambiguous. There are 15 residues in the CDR3. Germline V gene sequence: CDR1 SGHDT, CDR2 YYEEEE. V was shortened by 4 bases and J by 3 bases, with 13 bases between the two germline ends. The CDR3 is CASSPVGRDTGELFF. CDR3 DNA sequence: TGTGCCAGCAGCCCCGTCGGCCGGGACACCGGGGAGCTGTTTTTT.

This clonotype showed up many times. The chain combines TRBV10-3 with TRBJ1-2; D is ambiguous. The CDR3 has 15 residues. With 4 bases removed from V and 4 bases from J, the gap between germline ends came to 16 bases. Germline-derived CDR1 and CDR2 are ENHRY and SYGVKD. The CDR3 DNA follows: TGTGCCATCAGTGCAGCTACGAGTTTGTTCTATGGCTACACCTTC. Its protein is CAISAATSLFYGYTF.

This clonotype was seen at least ten times. This chain uses TRBV28 with TRBJ2-5; 9 bases align to TRBD1. The germline V gene has CDR1 MDHEN and CDR2 SYDVKM. The CDR3 sequence is 15 residues long. V shed 7 bases and J 5 bases; nucleotides not matched to a gene: 11. DNA for the CDR3: TGTGCCAGCACCGGACAGGGGACAAGTGGGGAGACCCAGTACTTC. Protein sequence: CASTGQGTSGETQYF.

This clonotype came up many times. V and J are TRBV20-1 and TRBJ2-1, with 7 bases lining up with TRBD2. This CDR3 contains 12 residues. Germline CDR1 DFQATT, CDR2 SNEGSKA (reference sequence). CDR3 nucleotide sequence: TGCAGCGCCAGACGGGAGGTGGGTGAGCAGTTCTTC. It specifies CSARREVGEQFF.

The chain is built from TRBV6-5 and TRBJ2-7, with 13 bases aligning to TRBD2. The trim removed 5 bases at V and 10 bases at J, leaving 5 bases unmatched. This CDR3 contains 13 residues. Per the germline V gene, CDR1 is MNHEY and CDR2 is SVGAGI. CDR3 loop: CASSRTSGGLQYF. CDR3 DNA sequence: TGTGCCAGCAGTCGGACTAGCGGGGGACTACAGTACTTC.

This clonotype has ten or more counts. The junction departs from germline at one end; a sequencing error may be responsible. The chain uses TRBV6-1 and TRBJ2-4; the D gene could be TRBD1 or TRBD2 (5 bases each). Germline-derived CDR1 and CDR2 are MNHNS and SASEGT. CDR3 length: 14 amino acids. In DNA, the CDR3 is TGTGCCAGCAGGGAAGATGGGGGTCCAAACATTCAGTACTTC. Its translation is CASREDGGPNIQYF.

This clonotype was detected ten times or more. The genes are TRBV10-3 and TRBJ2-7; 14 bases are shared with TRBD2. The germline V gene has CDR1 ENHRY and CDR2 SYGVKD. Trimming removed 10 bases from V and 3 bases from J; junction bases left unmatched: 2. The CDR3 contains 13 residues. This CDR3 reads CATGTSGSYEQYF. As DNA, the CDR3 is TGTGCCACCGGGACTAGCGGGAGCTACGAGCAGTACTTC.

This clonotype was recorded many times. V gene TRBV6-1 combines with J gene TRBJ2-1; 8 nucleotides match TRBD2. Germline values: CDR1 MNHNS, CDR2 SASEGT. This CDR3 contains 15 residues. Losses at the gene ends were 5 bases for V and 9 bases for J; bases not matched to a gene: 12. The CDR3 DNA reads as TGTGCCAGCAGTCCTTCGAGCGGGAGAAGTAGTGAGCAGTTCTTC. Encoded protein: CASSPSSGRSSEQFF.